These 24 T cell receptor beta chains share one sample of origin, sequenced in a study of cytomegalovirus exposure and HLA in healthy donors. The table came from immunoSEQ multiplex PCR; TCRdb's copy has only in-frame clones and leaves some out. The sample contains 150,000 to 180,000 clones, roughly 84% of which appear only once. The sample comprised PBMCs. The source is a human donor in good health.

In nucleotides, the CDR3 is TGTGCCAGCAGTACCGGGACAGGGGTAAAAGCTTTCTTT. Amino acid sequence: CASSTGTGVKAFF. This rearrangement joins TRBV2 to TRBJ1-1, with 10 bases lining up with TRBD1. CDR1 is SNHLY and CDR2 is FYNNEI in the germline V gene. V shed 5 bases and J 9 bases; nucleotides not matched to a gene: 6. The CDR3 contains 13 residues.

V and J are TRBV28 and TRBJ2-4; D remains unclear. The CDR3 contains 15 residues. Germline assignment: CDR1 MDHEN and CDR2 SYDVKM. Between the trimmed V and J ends, which lost 6 bases and 0 bases, there was a span of 12 bases. The CDR3 loop reads CASSRVKVAKNIQYF. The CDR3 nucleotides are TGTGCCAGCAGCCGAGTAAAAGTAGCCAAAAACATTCAGTACTTC.

The rearrangement joins TRBV7-2 to TRBJ1-1; D is perhaps TRBD1 (5 bases). V was shortened by 7 bases and J by 3 bases, with 18 bases between the two germline ends. Germline CDR1 reads SGHTA; CDR2 reads FQGNSA. The CDR3 length is 15 residues. The CDR3 here is CASTAYRGVDTEAFF. The CDR3 region has the DNA TGTGCCAGCACCGCCTACCGGGGGGTTGACACTGAAGCTTTCTTT.

The CDR3 here is CASSGFFQGFYGYTF. The CDR3 nucleotides read TGTGCCAGCAGCGGGTTTTTCCAGGGCTTCTATGGCTACACCTTC. The chain uses TRBV9 and TRBJ1-2; tentatively, D is TRBD1 (5 bases). The germline CDR1 and CDR2 sequences are SGDLS and YYNGEE. The length of the CDR3 is 15 residues. V was trimmed by 3 bases and J by 4 bases, leaving 16 bases between them. The full variable domain, rest sourced from reference TRBV9 and TRBJ1-2, is DSGVTQTPKHLITATGQRVTLRCSPRSGDLSVYWYQQSLDQGLQFLIQYYNGEERAKGNILERFSAQQFPDLHSELNLSSLELGDSALYFCASSGFFQGFYGYTFGSGTRLTVV.

This clone was found once. This chain uses TRBV7-2 with TRBJ1-3; no definite D call. V was trimmed by 3 bases and J by 1 base, leaving 13 bases between them. The germline V gene has CDR1 SGHTA and CDR2 FQGNSA. The CDR3 has 16 amino acids. The CDR3 bases are TGTGCCAGCAGCTTCTCGGGTCCCGGGTCTGGAAACACCATATATTTT. It encodes CASSFSGPGSGNTIYF.

This clone was observed a few times. This rearrangement joins TRBV2 to TRBJ1-5; no reliable D call. Trimming stripped 2 bases from V and 7 bases from J, with 6 bases between. Germline loops: CDR1 SNHLY, CDR2 FYNNEI. This CDR3 contains 12 residues. This CDR3 reads CASSEPGQPQHF. The DNA for the CDR3 is TGTGCCAGCAGTGAACCAGGCCAGCCCCAGCATTTT.

The chain recombines TRBV19 with TRBJ1-4; 7 bases agree with TRBD1. The germline V gene has CDR1 LNHDA and CDR2 SQIVND (reference sequence). CDR3 length: 15 residues. The ends lost 4 bases at V and 6 bases at J; junction bases unmatched: 8. The CDR3 protein is CASSRATGYDEKLFF. The DNA for the CDR3 is TGTGCCAGTAGTAGAGCGACAGGGTATGATGAAAAACTGTTTTTT.

On this clone: In the same sample, other DNA sequences code for this CDR3. DNA of the CDR3: TGTGCCAGCAGAGGGGGCTCTGGAAACACCATATATTTT. Translated, it gives CASRGGSGNTIYF. V and J are TRBV6-5 and TRBJ1-3; D is possibly TRBD1 (6 bases). This CDR3 contains 13 residues. Germline V gene sequence: CDR1 MNHEY, CDR2 SVGAGI. Trimming shortened V by 6 bases and J by 0 bases, and 6 bases separated the two germline ends.

The V call is TRBV28, the J call TRBJ2-2; the match to TRBD2 covers 7 bases. The CDR3 consists of 16 residues. Per germline, CDR1 MDHEN and CDR2 SYDVKM. V was clipped by 3 bases and J by 1 base; unmatched bases: 5. CDR3 in DNA: TGTGCCAGCAGTTTTATGGGGAGGGAGAACACCGGGGAGCTGTTTTTT. Amino acids: CASSFMGRENTGELFF.

This clone was picked up one time. The V gene is TRBV15, the J gene TRBJ2-3; TRBD2 aligns across 7 bases. Per the germline V gene, CDR1 is LNHNV and CDR2 is YYDKDF (reference sequence). CDR3 size: 14 residues. V lost 1 base and J lost 5; bases outside the gene matches: 3. Written as DNA, the CDR3 is TGTGCCACCAGCAGAGGTGGGGGGGGAGATACGCAGTATTTT. Translating it yields CATSRGGGGDTQYF. The full variable domain, its missing parts supplied by reference TRBV15 and TRBJ2-3, is DAMVIQNPRYQVTQFGKPVTLSCSQTLNHNVMYWYQQKSSQAPKLLFHYYDKDFNNEADTPDNFQSRRPNTSFCFLDIRSPGLGDTAMYLCATSRGGGGDTQYFGPGTRLTVL.

The chain uses TRBV18 and TRBJ1-1; D not certain. The length of the CDR3 is 14 residues. Trimming removed 4 bases from V and 8 bases from J, with 17 bases in between. The V gene's germline CDR1 is KGHSH and CDR2 LQKENI. CDR3 sequence reads: CASSLGGVGTEAFF. CDR3 nucleotides: TGTGCCAGCTCACTGGGTGGAGTGGGTACCGAAGCTTTCTTT.

This chain connects TRBV2 to TRBJ2-2; 10 bases agree with TRBD2. This CDR3 is built from 15 residues. Germline lookup yields CDR1 SNHLY and CDR2 FYNNEI. Trimming cost V 2 bases and J 8 bases; bases outside gene matches: 5. CDR3 protein: CASSERLAGVGELFF. The DNA of the CDR3 is TGTGCCAGCAGTGAAAGGCTAGCGGGGGTGGGGGAGCTGTTTTTT.

This chain connects TRBV28 to TRBJ1-5, with a possible D match to TRBD1 (5 bases). This CDR3 region has 16 residues. V was clipped by 8 bases and J by 7 bases, with 24 bases between them. Per the germline V gene, CDR1 is MDHEN and CDR2 is SYDVKM. CDR3 protein: CASRHSGGAEVQPQHF. CDR3 coding DNA: TGTGCCAGCCGCCACTCCGGTGGGGCTGAGGTACAGCCCCAGCATTTT.

V usage is TRBV5-1 and J usage is TRBJ2-2, with TRBD1 identical over 9 bases. CDR1 SGHRS and CDR2 YFSETQ come from the germline V gene. J was trimmed by 3 bases and V by 3 bases; bases with no gene match: 3. The CDR3 runs to 15 residues. In DNA form, the CDR3 reads TGCGCCAGCAGCTCGCGGACAGGGGACACCGGGGAGCTGTTTTTT. Its protein product is CASSSRTGDTGELFF.

This rearrangement joins TRBV15 to TRBJ2-3, with D perhaps matching TRBD2 (6 bases). The ends were cut back, 1 base at V and 3 bases at J, with 17 bases in the middle. Germline values: CDR1 LNHNV, CDR2 YYDKDF (reference sequence). CDR3 length: 17 residues. The CDR3 region is CATSRAGGFPLTDTQYF. The DNA for the CDR3 is TGTGCCACCAGCAGAGCTGGAGGGTTCCCTCTAACAGATACGCAGTATTTT.

V and J are TRBV6-1 and TRBJ1-1; TRBD1 is a possible D gene (6 bases). Trimming cost V 11 bases and J 4 bases, with 17 bases left between them. This CDR3 is 13 amino acids long. Germline assignment: CDR1 MNHNS and CDR2 SASEGT. The chain's CDR3 is CAGSGARGTEAFF. Here the CDR3 DNA reads TGTGCCGGATCAGGGGCCAGGGGCACTGAAGCTTTCTTT.

This sequence joins TRBV2 and TRBJ2-7, with 10 bases matching TRBD2. Germline V gene lookup returns CDR1 SNHLY and CDR2 FYNNEI. The CDR3 loop spans 15 amino acids. Trimming cost V 6 bases and J 3 bases; bases outside gene matches: 8. The DNA for the CDR3 is TGTGCCAGCAGAGCAACTAGCGGGACGATCTACGAGCAGTACTTC. As protein: CASRATSGTIYEQYF.

The genes are TRBV19 and TRBJ2-7, with D possibly TRBD1 on 6 matching bases. The V gene lost 4 bases and the J gene lost 3 bases, with 19 bases spanning the gap. CDR1 is LNHDA, CDR2 SQIVND, per germline (reference sequence). CDR3 length: 16 residues. In DNA form, the CDR3 reads TGTGCCAGTAGTAAAGCGGTGACAGGACCCAGCTACGAGCAGTACTTC. Its translation is CASSKAVTGPSYEQYF.

V is TRBV9 and J is TRBJ2-3; 7 bases align to TRBD2. The CDR3 spans 15 residues. Germline CDR1 is SGDLS and CDR2 is YYNGEE. Trimming took 0 bases from V and 2 from J; bases not matched to a gene: 3. DNA for the CDR3: TGTGCCAGCAGCGTAGGGACTAGAAACACAGATACGCAGTATTTT. Encoded protein: CASSVGTRNTDTQYF.

The V gene is TRBV19, the J gene TRBJ1-5, with a tentative D call TRBD1 (5 bases). Germline V CDR1 and CDR2: LNHDA, SQIVND (reference sequence). Deletions cut 5 bases from V and 0 bases from J, with 17 bases between. The CDR3 spans 17 residues. CDR3 sequence: CASSPFMSGDSNQPQHF. The CDR3, as DNA: TGTGCCAGTAGTCCCTTCATGTCGGGGGATAGCAATCAGCCCCAGCATTTT.

The chain couples TRBV5-6 to TRBJ1-4; maybe TRBD1 (5 bases). Trimming shortened V by 1 base and J by 7 bases, and 14 bases separated the two germline ends. From germline, CDR1 is SGHDT and CDR2 YYEEEE. The CDR3 totals 15 residues. CDR3 protein: CASSLTGTGGEKLFF. The CDR3 nucleotides read TGTGCCAGCAGCTTGACCGGGACCGGGGGTGAAAAACTGTTTTTT. Full variable domain (missing parts from reference TRBV5-6 and TRBJ1-4): DAGVTQSPTHLIKTRGQQVTLRCSPKSGHDTVSWYQQALGQGPQFIFQYYEEEERQRGNFPDRFSGHQFPNYSSELNVNALLLGDSALYLCASSLTGTGGEKLFFGSGTQLSVL.

The chain links TRBV30 to TRBJ2-7; maybe TRBD2 (5 bases). The CDR3 is 14 amino acids. Trimming removed 5 bases at V and 2 bases at J, with 16 bases between. Germline CDR1 reads GTSNPN; CDR2 reads SVGIG (reference sequence). CDR3 loop: CAWVRKSGAYEQYF. In DNA, the CDR3 is TGTGCCTGGGTCCGGAAGAGCGGAGCCTACGAGCAGTACTTC.

The V and J genes are TRBV5-1 and TRBJ2-1, with 12 positions matching TRBD1. CDR3 length equals 16 residues. Losses at the gene ends were 2 bases for V and 8 bases for J; bases not matched to a gene: 8. Germline CDR1 reads SGHRS; CDR2 reads YFSETQ. This CDR3 is CASSLPGTGGMDEQFF. CDR3 DNA: TGCGCCAGCAGCTTACCAGGGACAGGGGGCATGGATGAGCAGTTCTTC.

The chain uses TRBV18 and TRBJ2-1, with TRBD2 matching over 7 bases. The CDR3 has 15 amino acids. V shed 5 bases, J shed 4 bases, and the junction held 8 bases outside the gene matches. From germline, CDR1 is KGHSH and CDR2 LQKENI. The CDR3 spells CASSSSGSPYNEQFF. The CDR3 coding sequence is TGTGCCAGCTCATCTAGCGGATCCCCTTACAATGAGCAGTTCTTC.